This T cell receptor beta chain was recovered during a study of T cell responses to AZD1222 COVID-19 vaccine. Repertoires were generated with immunoSEQ multiplex PCR, while TCRdb's copy carries only in-frame clones and drops some. The sample lists tens of thousands of clones, over 75% occurring once. This CDR3 is built from 17 residues. V gave up 3 bases and J gave up 13 bases; unmatched junction bases: 20. Germline V CDR1 and CDR2: KGHSH, LQKENI. Points from the study as a whole: Donor demographics were predominantly white British with a female majority; clonal diversity may be underestimated. Among spike-specific TCRs, nearly half reportedly target unmutated variant regions. Spike-specific TCRs gained breadth and depth after people received two AZD1222 doses.

Comments on this clone: Its target is unknown.

The source was peripheral blood, collected 28 days after the second AZD1222 dose. The sequence was obtained from an adult who received the AZD1222 COVID-19 vaccine. This sequence joins TRBV18 and TRBJ1-4; 7 nucleotides agree with TRBD1. For the CDR3, the DNA is TGTGCCAGCTCACCCCGGCGGGACAGCGTTCCATCGGGCTTACTGTTTTTT. Residues: CASSPRRDSVPSGLLFF.